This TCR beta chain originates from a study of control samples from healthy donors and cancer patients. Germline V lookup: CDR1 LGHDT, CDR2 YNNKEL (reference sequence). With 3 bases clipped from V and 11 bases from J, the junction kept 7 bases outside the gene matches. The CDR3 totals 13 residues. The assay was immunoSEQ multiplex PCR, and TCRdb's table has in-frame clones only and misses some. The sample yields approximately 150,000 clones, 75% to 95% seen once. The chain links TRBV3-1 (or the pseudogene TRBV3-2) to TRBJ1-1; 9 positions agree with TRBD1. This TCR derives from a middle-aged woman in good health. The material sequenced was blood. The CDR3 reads CASSQGQGQKAFF. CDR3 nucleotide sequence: TGTGCCAGCAGCCAGGGACAGGGTCAAAAGGCTTTCTTT.